This T cell receptor (beta chain) is drawn from a study of CD8 T cells in ankylosing spondylitis. Making the TCR beta libraries involved quantitative 5'-RACE with molecular barcodes. TCRdb recomputed calls from the 5' RACE reads with MiXCR, one row per CDR3 protein. The sample has 100,000 to 150,000 distinct CDR3 sequences, approximately 9.7% seen once. The length of the CDR3 is 16 residues. The germline gives CDR1 DFQATT, CDR2 SNEGSKA (reference sequence). V lost 2 bases to trimming and J lost 0 bases; unmatched junction nucleotides: 3. General study findings and limits: Typical of ankylosing spondylitis blood, it appeared, was a TCR beta motif of roughly eight highly homologous variants. Disease-linked clones proved CD8+ and comparatively uncommon in peripheral blood. Previously reported in reactive arthritis synovial fluid and blood were some of the motif variants.

In this sample, this clonotype turned up a few times. Its antigen remains unidentified. Sequencing was done on a sample of blood, either unsorted or a sorted T cell fraction (not recorded which). The chain is built from TRBV20-1 and TRBJ2-2; TRBD1 matches 10 bases. The receptor was isolated from a male donor with ankylosing spondylitis or in good health (not recorded which). The CDR3 DNA follows: TGCAGTGCTAGAAGACAGGGGGCAACGAACACCGGGGAGCTGTTTTTT. This encodes CSARRQGATNTGELFF.